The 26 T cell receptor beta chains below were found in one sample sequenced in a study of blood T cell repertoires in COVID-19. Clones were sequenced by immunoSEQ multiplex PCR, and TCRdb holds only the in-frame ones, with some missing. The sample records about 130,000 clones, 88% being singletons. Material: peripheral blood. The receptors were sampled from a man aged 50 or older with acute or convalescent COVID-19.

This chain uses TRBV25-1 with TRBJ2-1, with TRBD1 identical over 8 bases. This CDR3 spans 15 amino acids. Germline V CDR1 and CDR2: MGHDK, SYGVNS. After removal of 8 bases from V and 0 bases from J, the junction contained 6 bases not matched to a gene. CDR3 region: CASAPDRGSYNEQFF. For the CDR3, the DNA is TGTGCCAGCGCCCCTGACAGGGGCTCCTACAATGAGCAGTTCTTC.

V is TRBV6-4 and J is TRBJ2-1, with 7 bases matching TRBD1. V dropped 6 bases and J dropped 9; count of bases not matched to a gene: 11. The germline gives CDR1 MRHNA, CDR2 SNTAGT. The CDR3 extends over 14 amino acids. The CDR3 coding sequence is TGTGCCAGCAGAACAGGGGCCGGGCGTGGTGAGCAGTTCTTC. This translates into CASRTGAGRGEQFF.

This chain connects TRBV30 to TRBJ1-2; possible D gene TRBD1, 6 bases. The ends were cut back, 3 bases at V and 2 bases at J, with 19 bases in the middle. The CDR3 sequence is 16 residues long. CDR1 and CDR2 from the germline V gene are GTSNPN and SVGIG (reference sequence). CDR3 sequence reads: CAWSPVGGGLNYGYTF. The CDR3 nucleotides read TGTGCCTGGAGCCCAGTCGGCGGGGGCCTAAACTATGGCTACACCTTC. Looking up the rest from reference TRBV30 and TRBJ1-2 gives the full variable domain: SQTIHQWPATLVQPVGSPLSLECTVEGTSNPNLYWYRQAAGRGLQLLFYSVGIGQISSEVPQNLSASRPQDRQFILSSKKLLLSDSGFYLCAWSPVGGGLNYGYTFGSGTRLTVV.

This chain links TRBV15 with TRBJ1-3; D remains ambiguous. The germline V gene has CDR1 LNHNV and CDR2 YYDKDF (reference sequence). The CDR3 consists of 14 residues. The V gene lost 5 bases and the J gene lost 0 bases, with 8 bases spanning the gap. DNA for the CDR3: TGTGCCACCAGCCCCGCGAGCTCTGGAAACACCATATATTTT. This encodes CATSPASSGNTIYF.

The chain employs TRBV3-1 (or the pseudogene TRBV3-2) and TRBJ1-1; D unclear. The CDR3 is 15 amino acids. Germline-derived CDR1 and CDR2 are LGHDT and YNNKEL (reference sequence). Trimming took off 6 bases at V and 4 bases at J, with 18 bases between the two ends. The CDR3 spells CASSQPGEGSTEAFF. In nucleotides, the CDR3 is TGTGCCAGCAGTCAGCCTGGGGAGGGAAGCACTGAAGCTTTCTTT.

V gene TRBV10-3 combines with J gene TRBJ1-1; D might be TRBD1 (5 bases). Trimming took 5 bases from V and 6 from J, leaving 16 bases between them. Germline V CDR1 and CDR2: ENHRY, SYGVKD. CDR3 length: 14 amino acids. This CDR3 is CAISRSGDGAEAFF. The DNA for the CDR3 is TGTGCCATCAGTCGATCGGGGGATGGGGCTGAAGCTTTCTTT.

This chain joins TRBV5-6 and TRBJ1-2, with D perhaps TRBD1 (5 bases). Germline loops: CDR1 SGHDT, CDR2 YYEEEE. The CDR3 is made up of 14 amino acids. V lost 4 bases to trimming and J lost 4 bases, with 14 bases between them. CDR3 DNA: TGTGCCAGCAGCACGTACCACAGGTTCTATGGCTACACCTTC. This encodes CASSTYHRFYGYTF.

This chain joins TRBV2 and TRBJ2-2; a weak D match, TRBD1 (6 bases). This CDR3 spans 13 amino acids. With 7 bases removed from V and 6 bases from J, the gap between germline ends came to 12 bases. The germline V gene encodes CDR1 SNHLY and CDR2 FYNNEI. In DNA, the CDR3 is TGTGCCAGCACCAGGGGCGGGCCCGGGGAGCTGTTTTTT. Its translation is CASTRGGPGELFF.

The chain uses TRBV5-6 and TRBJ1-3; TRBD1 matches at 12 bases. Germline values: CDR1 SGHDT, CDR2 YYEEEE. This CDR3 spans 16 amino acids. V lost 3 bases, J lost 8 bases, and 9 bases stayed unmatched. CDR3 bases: TGTGCCAGCAGCTCCAAAGGGACAGGGGGCCGATACACCATATATTTT. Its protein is CASSSKGTGGRYTIYF.

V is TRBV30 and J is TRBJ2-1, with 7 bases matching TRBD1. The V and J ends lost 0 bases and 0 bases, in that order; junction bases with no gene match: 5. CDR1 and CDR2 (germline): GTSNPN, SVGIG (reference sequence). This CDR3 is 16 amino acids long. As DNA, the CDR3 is TGTGCCTGGAGTGTCCAGGGGGACAGCTCCTACAATGAGCAGTTCTTC. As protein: CAWSVQGDSSYNEQFF.

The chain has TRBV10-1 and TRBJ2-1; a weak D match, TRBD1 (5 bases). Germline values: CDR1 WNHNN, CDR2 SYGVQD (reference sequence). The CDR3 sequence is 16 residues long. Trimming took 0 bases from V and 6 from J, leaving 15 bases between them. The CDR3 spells CASSESRQGPFNEQFF. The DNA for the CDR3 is TGCGCCAGCAGTGAGTCGAGGCAGGGCCCCTTCAATGAGCAGTTCTTC.

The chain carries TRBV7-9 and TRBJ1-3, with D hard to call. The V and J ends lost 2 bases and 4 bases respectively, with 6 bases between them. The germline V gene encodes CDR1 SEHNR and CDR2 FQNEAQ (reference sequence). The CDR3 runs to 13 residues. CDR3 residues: CASSLTPGNTIYF. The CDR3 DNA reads TGTGCCAGCAGCTTAACTCCCGGAAACACCATATATTTT.

DNA for the CDR3: TGTGCCAGCAGCTTAGCGGGAGGCAGGCAGTATGGCTACACCTTC. Amino acid sequence: CASSLAGGRQYGYTF. The chain is built from TRBV7-2 and TRBJ1-2; no clear D. Deletions cut 0 bases from V and 5 bases from J, with 13 bases between. Per germline, CDR1 SGHTA and CDR2 FQGNSA. This CDR3 spans 15 amino acids.

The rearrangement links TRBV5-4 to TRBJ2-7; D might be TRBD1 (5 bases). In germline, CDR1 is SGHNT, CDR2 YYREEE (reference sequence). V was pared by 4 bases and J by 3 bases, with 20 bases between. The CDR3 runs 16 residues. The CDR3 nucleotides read TGTGCCAGCAGCCCTACATTGCTAAGGGGCCTCTACGAGCAGTACTTC. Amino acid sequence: CASSPTLLRGLYEQYF.

The CDR3 here is CASSLVGGNTEAFF. CDR3 coding DNA: TGTGCCAGCAGCTTGGTTGGCGGGAACACTGAAGCTTTCTTT. V usage is TRBV5-4 and J usage is TRBJ1-1; D remains ambiguous. The CDR3 is 14 residues long. The V end lost 0 bases, the J end lost 1 base, and 7 bases lay between the germline ends. Germline CDR1 is SGHNT and CDR2 is YYREEE (reference sequence).

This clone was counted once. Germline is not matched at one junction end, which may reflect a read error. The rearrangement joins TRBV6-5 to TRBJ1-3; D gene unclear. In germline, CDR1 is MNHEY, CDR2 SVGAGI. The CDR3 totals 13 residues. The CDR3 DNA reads TGCGGGAGCAGGCGACTTTCTGGAAACACCATATATTTT. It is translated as CGSRRLSGNTIYF.

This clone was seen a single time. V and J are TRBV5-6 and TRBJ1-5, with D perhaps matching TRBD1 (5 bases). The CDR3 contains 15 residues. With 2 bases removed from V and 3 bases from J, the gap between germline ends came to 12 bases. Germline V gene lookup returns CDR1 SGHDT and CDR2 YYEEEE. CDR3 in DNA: TGTGCCAGCAGCTTCTTTGACAGAGTCAATCAGCCCCAGCATTTT. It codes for CASSFFDRVNQPQHF.

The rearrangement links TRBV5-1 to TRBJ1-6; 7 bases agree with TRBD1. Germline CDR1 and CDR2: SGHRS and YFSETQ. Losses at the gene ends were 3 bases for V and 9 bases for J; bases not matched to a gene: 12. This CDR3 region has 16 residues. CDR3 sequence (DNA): TGCGCCAGCAGCTGGACCCCCCAGGGGGAGAGTTCACCCCTCCACTTT. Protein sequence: CASSWTPQGESSPLHF.

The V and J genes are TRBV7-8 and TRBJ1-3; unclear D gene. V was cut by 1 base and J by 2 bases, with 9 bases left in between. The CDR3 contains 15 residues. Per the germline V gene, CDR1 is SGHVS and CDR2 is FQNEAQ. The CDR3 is CASSLGHQAGNTIYF. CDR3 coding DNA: TGTGCCAGCAGCTTAGGTCATCAGGCTGGAAACACCATATATTTT. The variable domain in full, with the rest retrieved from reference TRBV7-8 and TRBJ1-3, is GAGVSQSPRYKVAKRGQDVALRCDPISGHVSLFWYQQALGQGPEFLTYFQNEAQLDKSGLPSDRFFAERPEGSVSTLKIQRTQQEDSAVYLCASSLGHQAGNTIYFGEGSWLTVV.

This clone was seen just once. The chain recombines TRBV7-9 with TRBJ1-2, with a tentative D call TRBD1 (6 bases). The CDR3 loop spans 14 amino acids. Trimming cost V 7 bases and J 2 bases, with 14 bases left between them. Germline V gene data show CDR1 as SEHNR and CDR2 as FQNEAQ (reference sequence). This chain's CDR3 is CASTFGTSNYGYTF. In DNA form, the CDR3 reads TGTGCCAGCACCTTTGGGACATCGAACTATGGCTACACCTTC.

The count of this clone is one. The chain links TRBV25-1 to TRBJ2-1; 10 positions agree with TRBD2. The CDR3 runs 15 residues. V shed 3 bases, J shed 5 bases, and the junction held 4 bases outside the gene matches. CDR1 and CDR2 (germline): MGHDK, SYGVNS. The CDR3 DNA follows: TGTGCCAGCAGTGATCAGCGGGGGGGGGACAATGAGCAGTTCTTC. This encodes CASSDQRGGDNEQFF.

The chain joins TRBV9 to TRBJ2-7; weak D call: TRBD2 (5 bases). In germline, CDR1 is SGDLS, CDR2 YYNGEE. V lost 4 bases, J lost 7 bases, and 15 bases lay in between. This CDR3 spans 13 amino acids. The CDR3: CASSPGGLLEQYF. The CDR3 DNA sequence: TGTGCCAGCAGCCCAGGAGGTCTGCTAGAGCAGTACTTC.

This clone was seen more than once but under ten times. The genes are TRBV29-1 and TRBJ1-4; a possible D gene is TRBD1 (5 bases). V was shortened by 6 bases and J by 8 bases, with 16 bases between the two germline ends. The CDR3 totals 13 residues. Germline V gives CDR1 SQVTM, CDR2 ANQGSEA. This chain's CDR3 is CSVTGHLGEKLFF. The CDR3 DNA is TGCAGCGTCACCGGACACTTGGGAGAAAAACTGTTTTTT.

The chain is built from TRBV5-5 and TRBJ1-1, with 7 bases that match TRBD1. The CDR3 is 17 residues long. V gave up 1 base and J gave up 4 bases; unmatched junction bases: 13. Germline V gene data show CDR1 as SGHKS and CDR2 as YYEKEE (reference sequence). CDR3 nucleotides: TGTGCCAGCAGCTTGCGTGTAGGACAGGCTCTACGCACTGAAGCTTTCTTT. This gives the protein CASSLRVGQALRTEAFF.

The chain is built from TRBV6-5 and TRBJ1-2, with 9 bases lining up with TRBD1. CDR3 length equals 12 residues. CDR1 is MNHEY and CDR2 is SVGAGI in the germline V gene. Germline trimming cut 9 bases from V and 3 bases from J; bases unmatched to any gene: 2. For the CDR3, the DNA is TGTGCCAGTCGACAGGGGGACTATGGCTACACCTTC. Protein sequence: CASRQGDYGYTF.

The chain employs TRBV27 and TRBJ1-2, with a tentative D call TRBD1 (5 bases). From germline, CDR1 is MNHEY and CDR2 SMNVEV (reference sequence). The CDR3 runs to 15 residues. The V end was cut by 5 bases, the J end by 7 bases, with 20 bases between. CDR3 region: CASSANVQGGSGYTF. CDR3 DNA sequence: TGTGCCAGCAGTGCAAATGTTCAGGGTGGTAGTGGCTACACCTTC.